The sequence of this T cell receptor (beta chain) was determined in a study of blood T cell repertoires in COVID-19. The germline gives CDR1 LGHDT, CDR2 YNNKEL (reference sequence). With 0 bases removed from V and 6 bases from J, the gap between germline ends came to 17 bases. The CDR3 loop spans 16 amino acids. Exposed study participants had met a COVID-19 case within 2 weeks before entry. Clones were read by immunoSEQ multiplex PCR, and TCRdb kept only the in-frame ones, dropping some. Among 180,000 or so clones listed, more than 75% were seen once. Sequenced input: PBMCs or T cells enriched from blood (not recorded which). The TCR originated in a man between 60 and 70 years old who had been exposed to COVID-19. V and J are TRBV3-1 (or the pseudogene TRBV3-2) and TRBJ1-2; the D gene is possibly TRBD1 (5 bases). The CDR3 nucleotides are TGTGCCAGCAGCCAAGATTGGGGACTCCGGCCACATGGCTACACCTTC. It translates to CASSQDWGLRPHGYTF.